This TCR beta chain was recorded in a study of CXCR3-negative and CXCR3-positive naive CD8 T cells. UMI-tagged TRB cDNA libraries were built via 5' RACE. TCRdb re-called the 5' RACE reads and gives one entry per CDR3 protein, without DNA. This sample's table has thousands of distinct CDR3 sequences. By frequency, this clonotype registers medium-sized. The CDR3 has 16 residues. Germline V gene data show CDR1 as MNHEY and CDR2 as SMNVEV (reference sequence). The clonotype comes from a human donor in good health. Some clones in this sample may be carry-over from other donors' samples. The chain is built from TRBV27 and TRBJ2-1; TCRdb selects TRBD2, and the lack of DNA leaves this call unchecked. Sequences were obtained from naive CXCR3- CD8+ T cells from blood. Indicated subset: CD45RO-CCR7+CD27+CD95- naive CD8+ T cells lacking CXCR3 (TNR3-). CDR3 in amino acids: CASSDRTRPPYNEQFF.